This TCR beta chain was found in a study of T cell responses to AZD1222 COVID-19 vaccine. Germline CDR1 and CDR2: SGDLS and YYNGEE. V gave up 2 bases and J gave up 3 bases, with 12 bases separating them. The length of the CDR3 is 14 residues. Produced via immunoSEQ multiplex PCR; TCRdb's table is partial and in-frame only. Seen here are 83,000 or so clones, 85% to 90% observed once, and the top ten hold 6.9%. Sequences were derived from peripheral blood, sampled 28 days after the second AZD1222 dose. The sequence was obtained from an adult who received the AZD1222 COVID-19 vaccine. V is TRBV9 and J is TRBJ2-7; D gene unclear. This chain's CDR3 is CASSVRSPGYEQYF. DNA for the CDR3: TGTGCCAGCAGCGTCCGCTCGCCAGGCTACGAGCAGTACTTC.